This T cell receptor beta chain was recorded in a study of a mutant IDH1 vaccine in newly diagnosed glioma. The time point: week 35, safety follow-up. Each dose of the vaccine consisted of 300 ug of mutant IDH1 20-mer peptide, with topical imiquimod. Notes on this clone: Its target is unknown.

Germline values: CDR1 PRHDT, CDR2 FYEKMQ (reference sequence). The CDR3 length is 13 residues. V lost 5 bases, J lost 6 bases, and 14 bases lay in between. The protocol was immunoSEQ multiplex PCR, while the TCRdb copy is restricted to in-frame clones and leaves out a portion. The sample lists 45,000 to 55,000 clones; 65% to 80% were seen once. The material was PBMCs, obtained from a glioma patient whose treatment included an IDH1 peptide vaccine. The sequence came from a man aged 35-49 years with glioma. This chain uses TRBV13 with TRBJ2-7; possibly TRBD1 for D (6 bases). The CDR3 DNA is TGTGCCAGCAGCAGCCAGGGGTCGGGCGAGCAGTACTTC. Amino acid sequence: CASSSQGSGEQYF.